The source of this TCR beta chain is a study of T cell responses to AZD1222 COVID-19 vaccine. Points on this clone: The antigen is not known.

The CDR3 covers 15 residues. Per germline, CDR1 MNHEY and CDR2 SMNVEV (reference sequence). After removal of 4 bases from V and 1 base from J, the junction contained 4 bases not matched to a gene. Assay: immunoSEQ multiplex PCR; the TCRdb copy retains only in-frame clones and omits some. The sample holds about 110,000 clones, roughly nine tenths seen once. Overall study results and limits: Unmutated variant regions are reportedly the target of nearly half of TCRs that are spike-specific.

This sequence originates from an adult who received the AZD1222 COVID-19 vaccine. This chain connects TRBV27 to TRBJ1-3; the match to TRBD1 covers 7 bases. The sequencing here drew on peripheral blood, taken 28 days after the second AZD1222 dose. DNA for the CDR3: TGTGCCAGCAGTTCATCGGGACAGTCTGGAAACACCATATATTTT. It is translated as CASSSSGQSGNTIYF.